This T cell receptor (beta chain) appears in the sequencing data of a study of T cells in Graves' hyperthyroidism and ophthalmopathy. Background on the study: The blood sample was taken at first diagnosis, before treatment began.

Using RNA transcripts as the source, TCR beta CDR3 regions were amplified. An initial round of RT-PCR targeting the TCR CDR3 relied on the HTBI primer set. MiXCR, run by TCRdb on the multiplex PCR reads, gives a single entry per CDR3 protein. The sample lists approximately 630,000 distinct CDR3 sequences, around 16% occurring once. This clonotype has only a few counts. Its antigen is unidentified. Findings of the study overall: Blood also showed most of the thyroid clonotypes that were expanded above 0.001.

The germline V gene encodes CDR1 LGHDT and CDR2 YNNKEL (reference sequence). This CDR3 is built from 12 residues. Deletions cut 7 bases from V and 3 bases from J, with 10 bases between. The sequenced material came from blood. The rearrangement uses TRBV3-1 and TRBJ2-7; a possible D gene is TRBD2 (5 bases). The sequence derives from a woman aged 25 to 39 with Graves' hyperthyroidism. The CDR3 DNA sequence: TGTGCCAGCACCTCAGAGGGCTACGAGCAGTACTTC. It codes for CASTSEGYEQYF.